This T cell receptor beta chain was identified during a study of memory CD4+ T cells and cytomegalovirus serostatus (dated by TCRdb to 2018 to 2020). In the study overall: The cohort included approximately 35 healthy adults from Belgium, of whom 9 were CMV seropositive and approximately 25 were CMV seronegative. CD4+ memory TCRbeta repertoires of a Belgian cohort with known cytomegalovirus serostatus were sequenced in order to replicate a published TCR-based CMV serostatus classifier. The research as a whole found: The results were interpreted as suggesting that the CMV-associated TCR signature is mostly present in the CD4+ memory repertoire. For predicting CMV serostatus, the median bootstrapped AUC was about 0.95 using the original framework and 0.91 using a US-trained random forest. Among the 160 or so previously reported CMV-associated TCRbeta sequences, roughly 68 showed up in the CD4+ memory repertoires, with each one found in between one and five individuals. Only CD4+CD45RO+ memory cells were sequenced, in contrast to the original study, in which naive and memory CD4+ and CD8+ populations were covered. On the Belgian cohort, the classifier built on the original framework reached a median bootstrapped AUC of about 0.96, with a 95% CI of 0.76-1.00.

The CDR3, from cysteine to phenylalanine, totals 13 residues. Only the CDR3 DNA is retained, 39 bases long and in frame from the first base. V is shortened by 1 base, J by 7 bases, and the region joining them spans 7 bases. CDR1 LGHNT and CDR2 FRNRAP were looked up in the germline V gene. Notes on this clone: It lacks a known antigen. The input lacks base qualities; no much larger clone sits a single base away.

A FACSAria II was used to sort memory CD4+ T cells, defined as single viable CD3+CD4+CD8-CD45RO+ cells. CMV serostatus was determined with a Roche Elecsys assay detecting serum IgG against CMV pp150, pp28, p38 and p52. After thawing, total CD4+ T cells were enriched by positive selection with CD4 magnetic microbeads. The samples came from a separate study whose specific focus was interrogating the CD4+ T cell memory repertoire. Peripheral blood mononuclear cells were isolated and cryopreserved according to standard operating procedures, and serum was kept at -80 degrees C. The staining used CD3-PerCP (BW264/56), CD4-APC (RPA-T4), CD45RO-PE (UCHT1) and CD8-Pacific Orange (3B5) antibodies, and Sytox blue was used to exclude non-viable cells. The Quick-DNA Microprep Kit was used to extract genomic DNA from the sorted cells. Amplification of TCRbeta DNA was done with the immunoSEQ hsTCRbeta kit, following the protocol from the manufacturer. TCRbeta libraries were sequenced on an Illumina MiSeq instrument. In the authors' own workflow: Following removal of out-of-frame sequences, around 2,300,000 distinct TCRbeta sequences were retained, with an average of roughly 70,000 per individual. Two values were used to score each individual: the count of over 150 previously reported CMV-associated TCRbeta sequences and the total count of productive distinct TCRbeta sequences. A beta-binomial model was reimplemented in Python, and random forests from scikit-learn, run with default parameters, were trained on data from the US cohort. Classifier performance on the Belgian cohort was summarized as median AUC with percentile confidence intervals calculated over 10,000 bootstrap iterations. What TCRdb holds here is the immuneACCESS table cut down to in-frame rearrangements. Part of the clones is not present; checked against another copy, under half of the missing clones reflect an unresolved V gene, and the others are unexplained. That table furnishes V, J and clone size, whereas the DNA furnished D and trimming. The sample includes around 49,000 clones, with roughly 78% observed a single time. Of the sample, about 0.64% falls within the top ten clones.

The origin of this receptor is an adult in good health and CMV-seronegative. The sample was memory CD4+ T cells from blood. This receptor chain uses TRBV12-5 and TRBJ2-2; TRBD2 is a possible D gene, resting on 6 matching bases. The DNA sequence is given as TGTGCTAGTGGTTTGGCGGGGGTCGGGGAGCTGTTTTTT. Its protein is CASGLAGVGELFF.